The TCR beta chain under discussion was sequenced for a study of STAT3 mutations in large granular lymphocyte leukemia. Study summary: Roughly half the longitudinally sequenced T-LGLL patients had canonical STAT3 mutations.

Concerning this clone itself: Its antigen is unidentified.

The trim removed 3 bases at V and 3 bases at J, leaving 10 bases unmatched. The germline gives CDR1 SGHDT, CDR2 YYEEEE. There are 17 residues in the CDR3. The method was immunoSEQ multiplex PCR; TCRdb's version includes in-frame clones alone and lacks a portion of them. The table includes over 30,000 clones, about 88% detected once. General study results and limits: Differing intervals and regimens complicate linking therapy response to clone burden. In some patients, a small highly pathogenic clone possibly went undetected. Every T-cell large granular lymphocyte leukemia patient had at least one immunodominant TCR beta clonotype.

Sequenced input: PBMCs. This clonotype was obtained from a human donor with T large granular lymphocyte leukemia. Some clones in this sample may be carry-over from other donors' samples. The chain couples TRBV5-6 to TRBJ1-5; TRBD1 matches 9 bases. CDR3 bases: TGTGCCAGCAGCTCCCTACGGACAGGGGTTTACAATCAGCCCCAGCATTTT. Translated: CASSSLRTGVYNQPQHF.